Reported below is one T cell receptor beta chain. The antigen is unknown. This entry is derived from a study of T cell responses to AZD1222 COVID-19 vaccine. The study, taken as a whole, reports: Mapped onto spike, vaccine-associated CD4 TCRs spanned it and were dominant at 160-218 and 743-854. Baseline testing showed seropositivity in only a handful of AZD1222 recipients. Targets within unmutated variant regions were reportedly found for nearly half of spike-specific TCRs. Repertoires in all cases were sampled only once the peak T cell response had passed.

This table comes from immunoSEQ multiplex PCR, and its TCRdb copy is limited to in-frame clones, with some not included. The sample contains around 100,000 clones, around 90% of which appear only once. Germline CDR1 and CDR2: SEHNR and FQNEAQ (reference sequence). Between the trimmed V and J ends, which lost 5 bases and 4 bases, there was a span of 7 bases. The CDR3 has 12 amino acids. The rearrangement joins TRBV7-9 to TRBJ2-3; D remains unclear. Specimen: peripheral blood, collected on day 0 of AZD1222 vaccination. The sequence came from an adult in good health. This CDR3 is CASSPPADTQYF. Written as DNA, the CDR3 is TGTGCCAGCAGCCCCCCGGCAGATACGCAGTATTTT.